This is a list of T cell receptor beta chains from one sample in a study of identifying expanded T cells in peripheral blood. The assay was immunoSEQ multiplex PCR, and TCRdb's table has in-frame clones only and misses some. This sample has tens of thousands of clones, with 87% found just once. Source material: blood. Source of these receptors: a person aged 18-69 years in good health. Each CDR3 is given with its conserved first and last residue. The D gene is left open where the match is weak. Only some rows state a clone size, as once, few, many or a class for expanded clones.

NA TRBJ2-1 TRBD2 TRBV7-3 TGTGCCAGCAGCCCCCGGTCGGGGGGAGGGGAATACAATGAGCAGTTCTTC CASSPRSGGGEYNEQFF
NA TRBJ2-3 NA TRBV9 TGTGCCAGCAGCGTAGCTGCGGGGCCGGATACGCAGTATTTT CASSVAAGPDTQYF
NA TRBJ2-7 TRBD1 TRBV28 TGTGCCAGCAGCTTATACCTTGGTTCCTTAACCGGGACAGGGATTACCTACGAGCAGTACTTC CASSLYLGSLTGTGITYEQYF
NA TRBJ2-5 TRBD2 TRBV6-1 TGTGCCAGCACCTCAACAGAGTCGGGGGGGGAGACCCAGTACTTC CASTSTESGGETQYF
once TRBJ2-2 TRBD1 TRBV28 TGTGCCAGCAGCCCCCCGGGACAGTCCCGGGAGCTGTTTTTT CASSPPGQSRELFF
NA TRBJ1-3 TRBD1 TRBV28 TGTGCCAGCAGACTTCCTCGGGACAGGGGGCAGGGCTCTGGAAACACCATATATTTT CASRLPRDRGQGSGNTIYF
NA TRBJ2-3 TRBD2 TRBV28 TGTGCCAGCAGTTTGCCAGCGGGGGGCACAGATACGCAGTATTTT CASSLPAGGTDTQYF
NA TRBJ2-2 NA TRBV28 TGTGCCAGCACCGCCGGGGGCGGGAACACCGGGGAGCTGTTTTTT CASTAGGGNTGELFF
NA TRBJ2-1 TRBD2 TRBV25-1 TGTGCCAGCAGCTCCAGCGGGAGGCAGTACAATGAGCAGTTCTTC CASSSSGRQYNEQFF
NA TRBJ2-7 NA TRBV7-3 TGTGCCAGCTTTCGGGGGTCTAAGGGAGCCTACGAGCAGTACTTC CASFRGSKGAYEQYF
NA TRBJ1-6 TRBD1 TRBV7-6 TGTGCCAGCAGCTCTGGACAGGGGGTTTCACCCCTCCACTTT CASSSGQGVSPLHF
NA TRBJ2-1 TRBD1 TRBV9 TGTGCCAGCAGCGAGACAGGGAGTACGAGCAATGAGCAGTTCTTC CASSETGSTSNEQFF
NA TRBJ2-5 TRBD1 TRBV4-2 TGTGCCAGCAGCCAAACCCGGGGGACAGGGCACGAGACCCAGTACTTC CASSQTRGTGHETQYF
NA TRBJ2-1 NA TRBV19 TGTGCCAGTACCAATCCCTACCTAAATGAGCAGTTCTTC CASTNPYLNEQFF
NA TRBJ1-1 NA TRBV11-2 TGTGCCAGCAGCTTAGCGGGGGGGAACACTGAAGCTTTCTTT CASSLAGGNTEAFF
NA TRBJ2-2 NA TRBV7-9 TGTGCCAGCAGCTTAAAGGGAGTTGGGCTTAACACCGGGGAGCTGTTTTTT CASSLKGVGLNTGELFF
NA TRBJ1-1 TRBD1 TRBV19 TGTGCCAGTAGTAGAAAACCCATCCTGCGACAGGGGGCGATCACTGAAGCTTTCTTT CASSRKPILRQGAITEAFF
NA TRBJ1-2 TRBD1 TRBV30 TGTGCCTGGAGTGCCCACAGGGGGCGAGTAGATAGCTACACCTTC CAWSAHRGRVDSYTF
NA TRBJ2-1 TRBD1 TRBV6-6 TGTGCCAGCAGTTACCTCGGACAGGGGGGCTATGAGCAGTTCTTC CASSYLGQGGYEQFF
NA TRBJ2-5 NA TRBV10-1 TGCGCCAGCAGTGGGCAGGGGTCAGAGACCCAGTACTTC CASSGQGSETQYF
NA TRBJ1-1 NA TRBV5-1 TGCGCCAGCAGCTCCGGAGTAAACACTGAAGCTTTCTTT CASSSGVNTEAFF
NA TRBJ1-2 TRBD1 TRBV6-1 TGTGCCAGCAGTCCGGGACAGGGGTATGATGGCTACACCTTC CASSPGQGYDGYTF
few TRBJ1-5 NA TRBV7-9 TGTGCCAGCAGCTTGGGCACCCCGGGGCAGCCCCAGCATTTT CASSLGTPGQPQHF
once TRBJ2-3 TRBD1 TRBV29-1 TGCAGCCCGAGTGGGGACAGCAACACAGATACGCAGTATTTT CSPSGDSNTDTQYF
NA TRBJ2-2 NA TRBV6-5 TGTGCCAGCAGTTACAAGCGCCCCACCGGGGAGCTGTTTTTT CASSYKRPTGELFF
NA TRBJ2-2 TRBD1 TRBV27 TGTGCCAGCAGTTTCTCCCGGGACAGGGCGGACGGGGAGCTGTTTTTT CASSFSRDRADGELFF
once TRBJ2-5 TRBD1 TRBV7-2 TGTGCCAGCAGCTTAGGACAGGGGGGTCGGGAGACCCAGTACTTC CASSLGQGGRETQYF
NA TRBJ1-2 NA TRBV30 TGTGCCTGGAGTGAAGGCTATGGCTACACCTTC CAWSEGYGYTF
NA TRBJ1-1 TRBD1 TRBV7-9 TGTGCCAGCAGCTTAGTGAGACAGGGGGAAGCTTTCTTT CASSLVRQGEAFF
NA TRBJ2-5 NA TRBV9 TGTGCCAGCAGCGTAGTTGCGGTCGGCACCCAGTACTTC CASSVVAVGTQYF
NA TRBJ2-5 TRBD2 TRBV9 TGTGCCAGCAGCCGGACTAGCGGGGAAGAGACCCAGTACTTC CASSRTSGEETQYF
NA TRBJ2-2 TRBD1 TRBV6-5 TGTGCCAGCAGTTACTCGACAGGGGGCTGGGCCGGGGAGCTGTTTTTT CASSYSTGGWAGELFF
NA TRBJ1-1 TRBD1 TRBV30 TGTGCCTGGAGTGTACGGACAGGGAAGTTTCTGACTTCTGAAGCTTTCTTT CAWSVRTGKFLTSEAFF
NA TRBJ2-5 NA TRBV5-6 TGTGCCAGCAGCTTGATCCAGGGGGAGACCCAGTACTTC CASSLIQGETQYF
NA TRBJ2-7 TRBD2 TRBV18 TGTGCCAGCTCACCTTCGCGTAGCGGGAGTGGGTACGAGCAGTACTTC CASSPSRSGSGYEQYF
NA TRBJ2-3 NA TRBV5-4 TGTGCCAGCAGCCAGGGGCAAGCAGCTAGCACAGATACGCAGTATTTT CASSQGQAASTDTQYF
NA TRBJ1-1 NA TRBV5-4 TGTGCCAGCAGCTTGATTGGAGAGGTTGAAGCTTTCTTT CASSLIGEVEAFF
few TRBJ1-2 NA TRBV23-1 TGCGCCAGCAGTCCAGGGGCCGATGGCTACACCTTC CASSPGADGYTF
few TRBJ2-7 TRBD1 TRBV27 TGTGCCAGCAGACTAAACACCCGGGACAGATACTACGAGCAGTACTTC CASRLNTRDRYYEQYF
NA TRBJ1-2 TRBD1 TRBV7-3 TGTGCCAGCAGCTCCGGACAGGGTAGTGGCTACACCTTC CASSSGQGSGYTF